This passage covers 27 T cell receptor beta chains from one sample sequenced in a study of T cells after posttransplantation cyclophosphamide. Busulfan-fludarabine conditioning, marrow transplant, and cyclophosphamide on days +3 and +4 were administered. Produced via immunoSEQ multiplex PCR; TCRdb's table is partial and in-frame only. The data contain roughly 7,600 clones, roughly 80% of them singletons. Sequencing used CD4+ T cells sorted from blood, obtained 950 to 1,200 days after allogeneic stem cell transplant with posttransplant cyclophosphamide. The receptor source for this set is a female patient aged 40-49 years who received an allogeneic stem cell transplant from a related donor, was CMV-positive, and had no GVHD. Part of the T cell pool may stem from the graft donor.

V is TRBV11-2 and J is TRBJ2-1; the match to TRBD2 covers 7 bases. Germline V gene data show CDR1 as SGHAT and CDR2 as FQNNGV. Trimming removed 4 bases from V and 2 bases from J; junction bases left unmatched: 8. The CDR3 loop spans 16 amino acids. The DNA of the CDR3 is TGTGCCAGCAGCTCACTAGTGCGGGGGACCTACAATGAGCAGTTCTTC. It specifies CASSSLVRGTYNEQFF.

This clone was seen only a few times. The V and J genes are TRBV18 and TRBJ1-1; D is uncertain. The CDR3 sequence is 13 residues long. The germline V and J ends were trimmed by 2 bases and 1 base, with 5 bases remaining between them. Germline V gene data show CDR1 as KGHSH and CDR2 as LQKENI. The CDR3, as DNA: TGTGCCAGCTCACCAGCAGAGAACACTGAAGCTTTCTTT. Its translation: CASSPAENTEAFF.

The chain combines TRBV7-3 with TRBJ1-5; 7 nucleotides line up with TRBD1. The CDR3 is 11 amino acids. The germline gives CDR1 SGHTA, CDR2 FQGTGA. The CDR3 DNA reads as TGTGCTAACAGGGGAGGTCAGCCCCAGCATTTT. Translated, it gives CANRGGQPQHF. Filled out from reference TRBV7-3 and TRBJ1-5, the complete variable domain reads GAGVSQTPSNKVTEKGKYVELRCDPISGHTALYWYRQSLGQGPEFLIYFQGTGAADDSGLPNDRFFAVRPEGSVSTLKIQRTERGDSAVYLCANRGGQPQHFGDGTRLSIL.

The chain links TRBV7-2 to TRBJ1-2, with D hard to call. V was pared by 1 base and J by 8 bases, with 11 bases between. The CDR3 extends over 13 amino acids. Germline V lookup: CDR1 SGHTA, CDR2 FQGNSA. CDR3 protein: CASSLGRGSGYTF. DNA of the CDR3: TGTGCCAGCAGCTTAGGGCGGGGAAGCGGCTACACCTTC.

This rearrangement joins TRBV19 to TRBJ2-3; TRBD1 agrees at 7 bases. Looked up from germline, CDR1 is LNHDA and CDR2 is SQIVND (reference sequence). V was clipped by 6 bases and J by 8 bases; unmatched bases: 11. The CDR3 is 14 residues long. CDR3 sequence: CASSTSGTAGTQYF. The CDR3, as DNA: TGTGCCAGTAGCACCTCCGGGACAGCTGGTACGCAGTATTTT. The whole variable domain, remainder taken from reference TRBV19 and TRBJ2-3, is DGGITQSPKYLFRKEGQNVTLSCEQNLNHDAMYWYRQDPGQGLRLIYYSQIVNDFQKGDIAEGYSVSREKKESFPLTVTSAQKNPTAFYLCASSTSGTAGTQYFGPGTRLTVL.

This chain links TRBV7-2 with TRBJ2-1, with TRBD1 as a possible D gene (6 bases). Germline CDR1 reads SGHTA; CDR2 reads FQGNSA. The CDR3 length is 14 residues. V lost 1 base and J 7 bases, leaving 11 bases between the germline ends. The CDR3, as DNA: TGTGCCAGCAGCTTAGACTCAGGGGTAAATGAGCAGTTCTTC. This encodes CASSLDSGVNEQFF.

The chain employs TRBV7-2 and TRBJ2-3; possible D gene TRBD2, 6 bases. CDR3 length equals 13 residues. With 5 bases removed from V and 7 bases from J, the gap between germline ends came to 13 bases. Germline V gene data show CDR1 as SGHTA and CDR2 as FQGNSA. The CDR3 region is CASSPLRGYTQYF. The CDR3, as DNA: TGTGCCAGCAGCCCACTCCGGGGGTATACGCAGTATTTT.

V is TRBV2 and J is TRBJ2-1; 9 bases are shared with TRBD1. This CDR3 contains 13 residues. Germline V gene sequence: CDR1 SNHLY, CDR2 FYNNEI. V lost 8 bases to trimming and J lost 8 bases; unmatched junction nucleotides: 7. CDR3 nucleotides: TGTGCCAGCCTACGGGACAGGGTCCATGAGCAGTTCTTC. Its protein product is CASLRDRVHEQFF. The whole variable domain, remainder taken from reference TRBV2 and TRBJ2-1, is EPEVTQTPSHQVTQMGQEVILRCVPISNHLYFYWYRQILGQKVEFLVSFYNNEISEKSEIFDDQFSVERPDGSNFTLKIRSTKLEDSAMYFCASLRDRVHEQFFGPGTRLTVL.

The V gene is TRBV6-4, the J gene TRBJ1-1; a weak D match, TRBD1 (5 bases). Deletions cut 3 bases from V and 3 bases from J, with 8 bases between. The CDR3 spans 13 residues. The germline CDR1 and CDR2 sequences are MRHNA and SNTAGT. The CDR3: CASSEEGYTEAFF. The CDR3, as DNA: TGTGCCAGCAGTGAGGAGGGGTACACTGAAGCTTTCTTT.

The chain uses TRBV10-3 and TRBJ2-7; unclear D gene. CDR3 length equals 13 residues. The V end lost 8 bases, the J end lost 5 bases, and 16 bases lay between the germline ends. CDR1 and CDR2 (germline): ENHRY, SYGVKD. The CDR3 region has the DNA TGTGCCATCTTCGTACAGTTGTCCCACGAGCAGTACTTC. Protein product: CAIFVQLSHEQYF.

The V call is TRBV6-1, the J call TRBJ1-4, with 10 positions matching TRBD1. Trimming took 3 bases from V and 11 from J; bases not matched to a gene: 6. Germline V lookup: CDR1 MNHNS, CDR2 SASEGT. CDR3 length: 14 residues. The CDR3 sequence: CASSDRQGQGKLFF. The DNA of the CDR3 is TGTGCCAGCAGTGACCGACAGGGACAGGGGAAACTGTTTTTT.

The chain is built from TRBV28 and TRBJ2-5; a possible D gene is TRBD1 (6 bases). CDR1 MDHEN and CDR2 SYDVKM come from the germline V gene. V was trimmed by 6 bases and J by 5 bases, leaving 16 bases between them. The CDR3 contains 14 residues. The CDR3 here is CASSLRARGETQYF. The CDR3 DNA follows: TGTGCCAGCAGCCTCCGCGCCAGGGGTGAGACCCAGTACTTC. Variable domain in full (rest from reference TRBV28 and TRBJ2-5): DVKVTQSSRYLVKRTGEKVFLECVQDMDHENMFWYRQDPGLGLRLIYFSYDVKMKEKGDIPEGYSVSREKKERFSLILESASTNQTSMYLCASSLRARGETQYFGPGTRLLVL.

The V gene is TRBV27, the J gene TRBJ2-3; D may be TRBD1 (5 bases). The CDR3 length is 14 residues. Between the trimmed V and J ends, which lost 2 bases and 2 bases, there was a span of 8 bases. CDR1 MNHEY and CDR2 SMNVEV come from the germline V gene (reference sequence). The CDR3 nucleotides read TGTGCCAGCAGTTTAGGGGCCCCCACAGATACGCAGTATTTT. This codes for CASSLGAPTDTQYF.

Remarks on this clone: Other DNA sequences in this sample translate to the same CDR3. This rearrangement joins TRBV7-8 to TRBJ1-6, with no clear D. Per germline, CDR1 SGHVS and CDR2 FQNEAQ. The CDR3 has 16 amino acids. Trimming pared 3 bases from V and 0 bases from J, leaving 9 bases between. The DNA for the CDR3 is TGTGCCAGCAGCTTGTCCCGGAGCTCCTATAATTCACCCCTCCACTTT. This gives the protein CASSLSRSSYNSPLHF. Full variable domain (outside the CDR3, taken from reference TRBV7-8 and TRBJ1-6): GAGVSQSPRYKVAKRGQDVALRCDPISGHVSLFWYQQALGQGPEFLTYFQNEAQLDKSGLPSDRFFAERPEGSVSTLKIQRTQQEDSAVYLCASSLSRSSYNSPLHFGNGTRLTVT.

This sequence joins TRBV18 and TRBJ2-2; D remains unclear. The CDR3 length is 13 residues. Trimming took off 4 bases at V and 4 bases at J, with 7 bases between the two ends. Germline assignment: CDR1 KGHSH and CDR2 LQKENI. The CDR3: CASSREVTGELFF. CDR3 nucleotides: TGTGCCAGCTCACGTGAGGTCACCGGGGAGCTGTTTTTT.

In its sample, this clone was seen a few times. V and J are TRBV29-1 and TRBJ2-7; D may be TRBD1 (5 bases). Germline V lookup: CDR1 SQVTM, CDR2 ANQGSEA. V was trimmed by 7 bases and J by 3 bases, leaving 13 bases between them. The CDR3 has 12 amino acids. CDR3 DNA: TGCAGCGCCGGTGGAACAGGCTACGAGCAGTACTTC. It translates to CSAGGTGYEQYF.

The chain has TRBV5-1 and TRBJ2-1; TRBD2 agrees at 9 bases. The CDR3 spans 17 residues. CDR1 and CDR2 from the germline V gene are SGHRS and YFSETQ. V gave up 1 base and J gave up 1 base; unmatched junction bases: 6. The CDR3 reads CASSLSSSGISYNEQFF. DNA of the CDR3: TGCGCCAGCAGCTTGAGCTCTAGCGGGATTTCCTACAATGAGCAGTTCTTC.

V is TRBV6-1 and J is TRBJ1-1; D not resolved. Germline CDR1 MNHNS, CDR2 SASEGT. This CDR3 is 15 amino acids long. Trimming removed 2 bases at V and 5 bases at J, with 15 bases between. The CDR3 nucleotides are TGTGCCAGCAGTGAATCCACTCTTCCGGGGACTGAAGCTTTCTTT. Translation: CASSESTLPGTEAFF.

The chain couples TRBV18 to TRBJ1-1, with 8 bases identical to TRBD1. The V and J ends lost 2 bases and 5 bases, in that order; junction bases with no gene match: 4. This CDR3 comprises 14 residues. Looked up from germline, CDR1 is KGHSH and CDR2 is LQKENI. CDR3 DNA sequence: TGTGCCAGCTCACCAGACAGGGGTGGTACTGAAGCTTTCTTT. Residues: CASSPDRGGTEAFF.

The genes are TRBV5-4 and TRBJ2-3; 8 nucleotides align to TRBD2. Germline V CDR1 and CDR2: SGHNT, YYREEE (reference sequence). This CDR3 spans 15 amino acids. Trimming at V came to 0 bases and at J to 5 bases, leaving 5 bases not matched to a gene. The CDR3 is CASSLGAGGQDTQYF. In DNA, the CDR3 is TGTGCCAGCAGCTTGGGGGCGGGGGGCCAAGATACGCAGTATTTT.

The CDR3 bases are TGTGCCAGCAGCCCGACCACTAGCGGGGGAAACAATGAGCAGTTCTTC. Translating it yields CASSPTTSGGNNEQFF. V and J are TRBV7-3 and TRBJ2-1; 11 bases are shared with TRBD2. Germline-derived CDR1 and CDR2 are SGHTA and FQGTGA. V lost 5 bases to trimming and J lost 5 bases; unmatched junction nucleotides: 8. This CDR3 comprises 16 residues.

The chain couples TRBV6-6 to TRBJ1-5; TRBD1 might be the D (5 bases). The CDR3 covers 16 residues. V lost 0 bases and J 5 bases, leaving 14 bases between the germline ends. Germline CDR1 reads MNHNY; CDR2 reads SVGAGI (reference sequence). CDR3 sequence: CASSYSVPLRDQPQHF. CDR3 nucleotide sequence: TGTGCCAGCAGTTACTCCGTTCCCCTCAGGGATCAGCCCCAGCATTTT.

This clone was counted between two and nine times. The chain joins TRBV7-2 to TRBJ1-4, with a weak D call TRBD1 (6 bases). The CDR3 extends over 16 amino acids. Trimming cost V 3 bases and J 0 bases, with 11 bases left between them. Germline CDR1 is SGHTA and CDR2 is FQGNSA. CDR3 in amino acids: CASSFPRTATNEKLFF. As DNA, the CDR3 is TGTGCCAGCAGCTTCCCGAGGACAGCAACTAATGAAAAACTGTTTTTT.

CDR3 sequence reads: CASSSLTGGSSGNTIYF. In nucleotides, the CDR3 is TGCGCCAGCAGCTCCCTGACAGGGGGTTCATCTGGAAACACCATATATTTT. The rearrangement uses TRBV5-1 and TRBJ1-3; TRBD1 agrees at 9 bases. This CDR3 contains 17 residues. CDR1 and CDR2 from the germline V gene are SGHRS and YFSETQ. J was trimmed by 1 base and V by 3 bases; bases with no gene match: 8.

The rearrangement joins TRBV11-1 to TRBJ1-6; possible D gene TRBD1, 5 bases. The V and J ends lost 4 bases and 7 bases respectively, with 11 bases between them. CDR3 length equals 14 residues. CDR1 and CDR2 (germline): SGHAT, FQDESV (reference sequence). The CDR3 sequence is CASSSGRGNSPLHF. Here the CDR3 DNA reads TGTGCCAGCAGCTCGGGACGGGGGAATTCACCCCTCCACTTT.

CDR3 residues: CASRADPSTDTQYF. DNA of the CDR3: TGTGCCAGCAGAGCGGACCCGAGCACAGATACGCAGTATTTT. The V and J genes are TRBV6-1 and TRBJ2-3; maybe TRBD2 (5 bases). Germline V CDR1 and CDR2: MNHNS, SASEGT. The CDR3 consists of 14 residues. V was clipped by 6 bases and J by 0 bases, with 10 bases between them.

The CDR3 DNA follows: TGTGCCAGCAGCTTGAGCGGGGCTAGCACAGATACGCAGTATTTT. Encoded protein: CASSLSGASTDTQYF. This chain links TRBV11-3 with TRBJ2-3, with 7 positions matching TRBD2. The CDR3 is made up of 15 amino acids. The germline V gene has CDR1 SGHNT and CDR2 YENEEA. The ends lost 3 bases at V and 0 bases at J; junction bases unmatched: 3.